The entry below gives a single T cell receptor (beta chain) sequence along with its context. Clones were sequenced by immunoSEQ multiplex PCR, and TCRdb holds only the in-frame ones, with some missing. The profile covers roughly 200,000 clones, with approximately 91% appearing a single time and 15% to 20% taken by the ten largest. This entry comes from a study of blood T cell repertoires in COVID-19. Per germline, CDR1 LNHDA and CDR2 SQIVND (reference sequence). Trimming shortened V by 4 bases and J by 4 bases, and 14 bases separated the two germline ends. This CDR3 comprises 15 residues. Sequenced: peripheral blood. The source of this sequence is a man in his fifties or sixties with COVID-19, enrolled during active disease. The V gene is TRBV19, the J gene TRBJ1-5; D perhaps matches TRBD1 (5 bases). For the CDR3, the DNA is TGTGCCAGTAGTAGGTCGGGGGAGGGAAATCAGCCCCAGCATTTT. Protein product: CASSRSGEGNQPQHF.